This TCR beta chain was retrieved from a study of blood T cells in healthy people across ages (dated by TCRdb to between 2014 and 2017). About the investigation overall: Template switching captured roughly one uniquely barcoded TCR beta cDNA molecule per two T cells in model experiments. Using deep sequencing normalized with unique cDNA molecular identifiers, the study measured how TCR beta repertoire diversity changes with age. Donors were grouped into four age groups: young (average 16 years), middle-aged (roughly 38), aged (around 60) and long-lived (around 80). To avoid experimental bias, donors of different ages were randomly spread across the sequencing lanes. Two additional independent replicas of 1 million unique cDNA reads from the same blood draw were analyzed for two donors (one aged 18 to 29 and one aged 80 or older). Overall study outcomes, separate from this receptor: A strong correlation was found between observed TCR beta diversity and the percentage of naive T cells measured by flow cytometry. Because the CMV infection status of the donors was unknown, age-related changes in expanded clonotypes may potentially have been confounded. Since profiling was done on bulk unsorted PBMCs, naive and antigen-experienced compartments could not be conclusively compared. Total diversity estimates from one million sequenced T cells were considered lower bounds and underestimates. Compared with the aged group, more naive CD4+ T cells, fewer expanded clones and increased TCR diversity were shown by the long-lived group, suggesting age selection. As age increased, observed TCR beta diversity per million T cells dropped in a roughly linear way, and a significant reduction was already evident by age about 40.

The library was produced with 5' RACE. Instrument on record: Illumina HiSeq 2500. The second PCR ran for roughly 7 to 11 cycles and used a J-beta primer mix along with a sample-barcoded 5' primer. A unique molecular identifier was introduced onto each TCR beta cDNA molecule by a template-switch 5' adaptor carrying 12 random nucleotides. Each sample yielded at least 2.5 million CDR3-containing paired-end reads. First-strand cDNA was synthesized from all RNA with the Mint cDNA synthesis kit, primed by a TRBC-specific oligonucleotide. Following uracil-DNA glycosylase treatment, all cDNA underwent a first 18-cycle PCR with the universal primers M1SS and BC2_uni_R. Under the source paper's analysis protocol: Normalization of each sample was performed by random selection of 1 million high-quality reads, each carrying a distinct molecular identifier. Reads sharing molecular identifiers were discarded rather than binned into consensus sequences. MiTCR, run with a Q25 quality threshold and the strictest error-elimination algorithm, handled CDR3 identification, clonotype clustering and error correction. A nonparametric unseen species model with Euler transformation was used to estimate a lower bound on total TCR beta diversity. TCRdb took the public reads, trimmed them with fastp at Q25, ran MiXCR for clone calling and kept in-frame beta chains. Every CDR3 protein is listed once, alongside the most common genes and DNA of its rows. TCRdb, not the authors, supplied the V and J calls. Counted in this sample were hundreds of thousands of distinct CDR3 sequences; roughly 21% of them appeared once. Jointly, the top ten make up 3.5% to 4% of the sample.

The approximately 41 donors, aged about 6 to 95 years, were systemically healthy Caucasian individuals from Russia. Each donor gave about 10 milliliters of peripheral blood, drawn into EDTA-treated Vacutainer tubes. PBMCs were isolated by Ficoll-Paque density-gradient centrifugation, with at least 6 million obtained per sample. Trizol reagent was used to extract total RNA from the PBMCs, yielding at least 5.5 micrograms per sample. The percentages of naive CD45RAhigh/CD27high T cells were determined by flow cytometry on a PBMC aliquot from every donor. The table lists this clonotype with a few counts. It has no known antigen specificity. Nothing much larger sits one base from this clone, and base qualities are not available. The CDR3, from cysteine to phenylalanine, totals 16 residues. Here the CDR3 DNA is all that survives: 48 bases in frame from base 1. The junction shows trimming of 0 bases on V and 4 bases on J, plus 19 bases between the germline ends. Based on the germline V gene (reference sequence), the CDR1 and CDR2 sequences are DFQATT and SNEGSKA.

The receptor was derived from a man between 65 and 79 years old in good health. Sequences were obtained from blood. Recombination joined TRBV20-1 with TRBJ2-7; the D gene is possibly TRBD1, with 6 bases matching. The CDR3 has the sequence CSARDPGHRVGYEQYF. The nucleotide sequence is TGCAGTGCTAGAGATCCGGGACATAGGGTAGGTTACGAGCAGTACTTC.